The source of this TCR beta chain is a study of T-cell reconstitution after alpha-beta-depleted transplantation in children. V shed 3 bases, J shed 1 base, and the junction held 16 bases outside the gene matches. The CDR3 totals 19 residues. Per the germline V gene, CDR1 is DFQATT and CDR2 is SNEGSKA (reference sequence). This clonotype was seen ten or more times. Preparation of the TCRbeta library used unique molecular identifiers. TCRdb independently ran MiXCR on the PCR reads; one entry per CDR3 protein. The sample consists of some 600,000 distinct CDR3 sequences, 16% of them appearing once. The receptor comes from a human donor who donated a stem cell graft to a child with acute myeloid leukemia. Here the sequenced sample was PBMCs from the stem cell graft donor, taken from the stem cell graft. The chain joins TRBV20-1 to TRBJ2-5, with 11 positions matching TRBD2. CDR3 DNA sequence: TGCAGTGCTAGCGCCTCTCTAGCGGGGGGAGTTAATCGCCAAGAGACCCAGTACTTC. It translates to CSASASLAGGVNRQETQYF.